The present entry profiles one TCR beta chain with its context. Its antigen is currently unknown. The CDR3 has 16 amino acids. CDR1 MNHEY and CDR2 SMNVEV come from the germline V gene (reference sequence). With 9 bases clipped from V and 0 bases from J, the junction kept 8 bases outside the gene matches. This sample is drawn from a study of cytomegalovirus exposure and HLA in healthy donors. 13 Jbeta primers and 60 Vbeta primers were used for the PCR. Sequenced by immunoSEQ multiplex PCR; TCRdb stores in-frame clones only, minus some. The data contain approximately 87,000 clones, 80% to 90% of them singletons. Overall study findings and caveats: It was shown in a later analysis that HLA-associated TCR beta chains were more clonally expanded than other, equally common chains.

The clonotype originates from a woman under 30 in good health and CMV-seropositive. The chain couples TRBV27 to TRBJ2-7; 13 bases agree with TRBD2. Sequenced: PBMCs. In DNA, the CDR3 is TGTGCCAGTCGGACTAGCGGGAGAACTAGCTCCTACGAGCAGTACTTC. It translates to CASRTSGRTSSYEQYF.